This T cell receptor (beta chain) derives from a study of blood T cell repertoires in COVID-19. The CDR3 extends over 12 amino acids. Germline CDR1 SQVTM, CDR2 ANQGSEA. The ends lost 7 bases at V and 2 bases at J; junction bases unmatched: 3. Here immunoSEQ multiplex PCR was the method, and the copy in TCRdb shows in-frame clones only, minus some. Of more than 200,000 clones listed, approximately 90% are singletons. The sample consisted of peripheral blood. The genes are TRBV29-1 and TRBJ2-3; TRBD1 agrees at 7 bases. The source is a man between 18 and 29 years old with active or convalescent COVID-19. The CDR3 is CSAGTATDTQYF. CDR3 nucleotide sequence: TGCAGCGCCGGGACAGCCACAGATACGCAGTATTTT.